These T cell receptor beta chains were read from a single sample in a study of PD-1 blockade in classical Hodgkin lymphoma. Here immunoSEQ multiplex PCR was the method, and the copy in TCRdb shows in-frame clones only, minus some. This table has around 20,000 clones, 86% appearing once. The sequencing used peripheral blood mononuclear cells (PBMCs), collected before the second cycle of nivolumab. These receptors were obtained from a human donor with classical Hodgkin lymphoma. CDR3s include the opening cysteine and the closing phenylalanine or tryptophan. D genes are given only for firm matches. Not all rows give a size; the values are once, few, many and, for expanded clones, a class.

size	V	J	D	CDR3	DNA
few	TRBV5-8	TRBJ1-2	TRBD1	CASSPGTADYYGYTF	TGTGCCAGCAGCCCCGGGACAGCTGATTACTATGGCTACACCTTC
-	TRBV21-1	TRBJ1-1	-	CASSAPPRGRNTEAFF	TGTGCCAGCAGCGCCCCCCCTCGGGGTAGGAACACTGAAGCTTTCTTT
-	TRBV4-3	TRBJ2-2	-	CASSQEVGMNTGELFF	TGCGCCAGCAGCCAAGAAGTCGGAATGAACACCGGGGAGCTGTTTTTT
-	TRBV11-3	TRBJ2-2	-	CASSSFSSLTGELFF	TGTGCCAGCAGCTCTTTCTCGAGCTTAACCGGGGAGCTGTTTTTT
few	TRBV7-9	TRBJ2-5	-	CASSLDRGSETQYF	TGTGCCAGCAGCTTAGATAGGGGATCAGAGACCCAGTACTTC
-	TRBV30	TRBJ2-3	TRBD2	CAWSVGGGASDTQYF	TGTGCCTGGAGTGTAGGCGGGGGGGCCTCAGATACGCAGTATTTT
-	TRBV5-1	TRBJ1-4	-	CASSPSINEKLFF	TGCGCCAGCAGCCCCAGTATTAATGAAAAACTGTTTTTT
-	TRBV19	TRBJ2-1	-	CASSIGLGSYNEQFF	TGTGCCAGTAGTATCGGGCTAGGGTCCTACAATGAGCAGTTCTTC
-	TRBV5-1	TRBJ1-2	-	CASSDPTGNYGYTF	TGCGCCAGCAGCGACCCAACAGGGAACTATGGCTACACCTTC
-	TRBV13	TRBJ2-3	TRBD2	CASSSSELAGEDTDTQYF	TGTGCCAGCAGCTCTTCCGAACTAGCGGGGGAGGATACAGATACGCAGTATTTT
-	TRBV7-8	TRBJ2-7	-	CASSFARPRPGFTYEQYF	TGTGCCAGCAGCTTTGCCAGACCCAGACCAGGGTTTACCTACGAGCAGTACTTC
-	TRBV5-1	TRBJ1-1	-	CASSFAGGNTEAFF	TGCGCCAGCAGCTTTGCGGGAGGGAACACTGAAGCTTTCTTT
few	TRBV4-3	TRBJ1-6	-	CASSQDLQVPTSPLHF	TGCGCCAGCAGCCAAGATCTGCAGGTCCCCACTTCACCCCTCCACTTT
-	TRBV10-2	TRBJ2-2	-	CASSESLTANTGELFF	TGCGCCAGCAGTGAGTCGTTGACAGCCAACACCGGGGAGCTGTTTTTT
few	TRBV19	TRBJ1-2	-	CAARGNYGYTF	TGTGCAGCGAGAGGGAACTATGGCTACACCTTC
-	TRBV5-1	TRBJ2-1	TRBD2	CASSPGTSGGASYNEQFF	TGCGCCAGCAGCCCCGGGACTAGCGGGGGGGCCTCCTACAATGAGCAGTTCTTC
-	TRBV7-8	TRBJ2-7	TRBD1	CASSSDPGTGYHEQYF	TGTGCCAGCAGCTCGGATCCCGGGACAGGGTACCACGAGCAGTACTTC
-	TRBV19	TRBJ1-1	-	CASSMGRGVNTEAFF	TGTGCCAGTAGTATGGGGCGCGGGGTAAACACTGAAGCTTTCTTT
-	TRBV19	TRBJ1-2	TRBD1	CASSDTGTGSVGYTF	TGTGCCAGTAGTGATACCGGGACAGGAAGCGTAGGCTACACCTTC
once	TRBV25-1	TRBJ2-3	-	CASSSMFGTYF	TGTGCCAGCAGTAGTATGTTCGGGACGTATTTT
-	TRBV2	TRBJ1-6	-	CASSGLQLARNLWDSPLHF	TGTGCCAGCAGCGGACTCCAACTCGCCAGGAACTTATGGGATTCACCCCTCCACTTT
-	TRBV19	TRBJ2-3	TRBD1	CASNRIPGGRTDTQYF	TGTGCCAGTAATCGGATCCCAGGGGGCCGCACAGATACGCAGTATTTT
-	TRBV5-1	TRBJ1-2	-	CASSLKGDYGYTF	TGCGCCAGCAGCTTAAAGGGGGACTATGGCTACACCTTC
-	TRBV27	TRBJ2-2	TRBD1	CASGWDRLAGELFF	TGTGCCAGCGGATGGGACAGGTTAGCCGGGGAGCTGTTTTTT
-	TRBV9	TRBJ2-3	TRBD2	CASSASHGGAGTDTQYF	TGTGCCAGCAGCGCAAGTCACGGGGGGGCGGGCACAGATACGCAGTATTTT
few	TRBV6-1	TRBJ1-1	-	CASSWMNTEAFF	TGTGCCAGCAGTTGGATGAACACTGAAGCTTTCTTT
-	TRBV6-6	TRBJ2-2	-	CASSPTGNTGELFF	TGTGCCAGCAGCCCGACAGGAAACACCGGGGAGCTGTTTTTT
-	TRBV7-6	TRBJ2-3	-	CASSFYPGLSTDTQYF	TGTGCCAGCAGCTTCTATCCAGGACTCAGCACAGATACGCAGTATTTT
-	TRBV5-1	TRBJ2-3	TRBD2	CASSSGELAGTDTQYF	TGCGCCAGCAGCTCCGGTGAATTAGCGGGGACAGATACGCAGTATTTT
-	TRBV6-5	TRBJ1-4	-	CASSPGGVSNEKLFF	TGTGCCAGCAGTCCCGGAGGGGTCTCTAATGAAAAACTGTTTTTT
once	TRBV7-9	TRBJ1-3	TRBD1	CASSPGTGDGNTIYF	TGTGCCAGCAGCCCCGGGACAGGGGACGGAAACACCATATATTTT
-	TRBV12-5	TRBJ2-7	-	CASGLSSGGPQYF	TGTGCTAGTGGTTTGTCCTCCGGTGGACCCCAGTACTTC
once	TRBV4-2	TRBJ2-1	-	CASSQDAGVNNEQFF	TGTGCCAGCAGCCAAGATGCAGGGGTCAACAATGAGCAGTTCTTC
few	TRBV9	TRBJ1-1	-	CASSVEQSPTTEAFF	TGTGCCAGCAGCGTAGAACAGTCCCCTACCACTGAAGCTTTCTTT
-	TRBV7-9	TRBJ2-3	-	CASSPPEGPTDTQYF	TGTGCCAGCAGCCCGCCGGAGGGGCCAACAGATACGCAGTATTTT
-	TRBV25-1	TRBJ2-7	TRBD1	CASSDGTARLLYF	TGTGCCAGCAGTGACGGGACAGCCAGACTTTTGTACTTC
-	TRBV5-1	TRBJ1-1	-	CASSLQQGAGNTEAFF	TGCGCCAGCAGCTTACAACAGGGAGCCGGGAACACTGAAGCTTTCTTT
-	TRBV29-1	TRBJ2-7	-	CSVQKAAYEQYF	TGCAGCGTTCAAAAAGCAGCCTACGAGCAGTACTTC
-	TRBV9	TRBJ1-3	-	CASSVEPVEGNTIYF	TGTGCCAGCAGCGTAGAACCCGTGGAAGGAAACACCATATATTTT
once	TRBV5-1	TRBJ2-7	-	CASSLQGQGTYEQYF	TGCGCCAGCAGCTTGCAGGGTCAGGGGACGTACGAGCAGTACTTC
once	TRBV5-1	TRBJ2-7	-	CASRTGQVGYEQYF	TGCGCCAGCAGGACAGGTCAAGTAGGTTACGAGCAGTACTTC
-	TRBV7-9	TRBJ2-2	TRBD1	CASSLDRAGGELFF	TGTGCCAGCAGCTTGGACAGGGCCGGGGGGGAGCTGTTTTTT
-	TRBV7-3	TRBJ2-1	TRBD2	CASSKDLLAGGNYNEQFF	TGTGCCAGCTCTAAAGACCTACTAGCGGGGGGGAATTACAATGAGCAGTTCTTC
-	TRBV7-9	TRBJ1-5	TRBD1	CASSQTTGGGEPQHF	TGTGCCAGCAGCCAAACAACAGGGGGGGGTGAGCCCCAGCATTTT
-	TRBV7-2	TRBJ2-7	-	CASSPIGGPDTPYEQYF	TGTGCCAGCAGCCCAATAGGGGGGCCTGACACGCCCTACGAGCAGTACTTC
-	TRBV14	TRBJ2-1	TRBD1	CASSHPGTGYRNEQFF	TGTGCCAGCAGCCACCCCGGGACAGGGTATCGTAATGAGCAGTTCTTC